These 2 T cell receptor beta chains came from one sample sequenced in a study of beta chain features in type 1 diabetes listed by TCRdb under 2018. Library construction relied on the immunoSEQ multiplex PCR assay. The entire amount of isolated RNA was reverse transcribed using the High Capacity cDNA Reverse Transcription Kit, so the sequenced TCRB transcripts were expressed ones. TCRdb took this table from immuneACCESS and kept in-frame rearrangements with V and J called. Such tables lack part of the clones; where checked against another copy, unresolved V genes explain under half of the gap, and the rest is unexplained. The sample table records some 330,000 clones; approximately 10% of these occur just once. Under 0.02% of the sample is held by the ten biggest clonotypes. Sequenced input: naive CD4+ T cells from blood. The sample's cell subset or site label is to be understood as: true naive CD4+ T cells. These receptors were collected from a young woman in good health.

This clone was detected a few times. This chain uses TRBV14 with TRBJ2-4; 8 nucleotides line up with TRBD2. Losses at the gene ends were 0 bases for V and 1 base for J; bases not matched to a gene: 11. This CDR3 has 19 residues. The germline V gene has CDR1 SGHDN and CDR2 FVKESK. The CDR3 DNA follows: TGTGCCAGCAGCCAAGATCGCAGCGGGAGTATAAGGGCCAAAAACATTCAGTACTTC. Translating it yields CASSQDRSGSIRAKNIQYF.

The V gene is TRBV18, the J gene TRBJ2-3; 9 bases map to TRBD1. Unmatched junction bases numbered 9, after V lost 3 bases and J lost 5 bases. CDR3 size: 16 residues. CDR1 KGHSH and CDR2 LQKENI come from the germline V gene. Written as DNA, the CDR3 is TGTGCCAGCTCACCCCTCGGGACAGGGCGTAAAGATACGCAGTATTTT. Protein sequence: CASSPLGTGRKDTQYF.